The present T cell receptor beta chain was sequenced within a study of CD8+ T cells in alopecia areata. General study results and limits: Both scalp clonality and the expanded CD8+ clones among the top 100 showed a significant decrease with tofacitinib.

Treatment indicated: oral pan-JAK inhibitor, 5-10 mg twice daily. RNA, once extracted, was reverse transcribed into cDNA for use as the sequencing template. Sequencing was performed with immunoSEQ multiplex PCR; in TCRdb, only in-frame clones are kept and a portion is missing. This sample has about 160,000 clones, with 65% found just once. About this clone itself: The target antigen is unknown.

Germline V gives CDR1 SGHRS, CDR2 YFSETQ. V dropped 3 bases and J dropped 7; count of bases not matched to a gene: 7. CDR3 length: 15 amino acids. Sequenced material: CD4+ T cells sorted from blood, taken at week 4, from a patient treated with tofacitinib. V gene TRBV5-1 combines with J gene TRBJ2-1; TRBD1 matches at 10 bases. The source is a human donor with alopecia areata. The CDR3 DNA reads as TGCGCCAGCAGCTCCTCGACAGGGGGCTTGAATGAGCAGTTCTTC. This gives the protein CASSSSTGGLNEQFF. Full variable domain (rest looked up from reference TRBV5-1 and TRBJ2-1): KAGVTQTPRYLIKTRGQQVTLSCSPISGHRSVSWYQQTPGQGLQFLFEYFSETQRNKGNFPGRFSGRQFSNSRSEMNVSTLELGDSALYLCASSSSTGGLNEQFFGPGTRLTVL.